The clone carrying this TCR beta chain was picked up one time. Its antigen is still unknown. The data were obtained in a study of vaccination effects on CD4 cells after COVID-19. With the ViraFEST assay, the study expanded antigen-specific CD4+ T cells using viral peptide pools, then sequenced them. Culture lasted roughly 9 days before CD4+ T cell isolation. The participants, recipients of two vaccine doses, got either BNT162b2 or mRNA-1273. Only in-frame clones appear in the TCRdb table, and some are missing; sequencing was by immunoSEQ multiplex PCR. In the table there are around 32,000 clones, 65% to 75% of which are singletons. The CDR3 has 15 amino acids. The V gene lost 4 bases and the J gene lost 0 bases, with 12 bases spanning the gap. CDR1 SGHDT and CDR2 YYEEEE come from the germline V gene.

The clonotype was recovered from a human donor who received a COVID-19 vaccine. The V gene is TRBV5-6, the J gene TRBJ2-3; tentatively, D is TRBD2 (5 bases). This specimen was CD4+ T cells from PBMCs cultured with HCoV-229E spike peptides, taken after COVID-19 vaccination. CDR3 protein: CASSPGYASTDTQYF. The CDR3 nucleotides read TGTGCCAGCAGCCCGGGGTATGCTAGCACAGATACGCAGTATTTT.